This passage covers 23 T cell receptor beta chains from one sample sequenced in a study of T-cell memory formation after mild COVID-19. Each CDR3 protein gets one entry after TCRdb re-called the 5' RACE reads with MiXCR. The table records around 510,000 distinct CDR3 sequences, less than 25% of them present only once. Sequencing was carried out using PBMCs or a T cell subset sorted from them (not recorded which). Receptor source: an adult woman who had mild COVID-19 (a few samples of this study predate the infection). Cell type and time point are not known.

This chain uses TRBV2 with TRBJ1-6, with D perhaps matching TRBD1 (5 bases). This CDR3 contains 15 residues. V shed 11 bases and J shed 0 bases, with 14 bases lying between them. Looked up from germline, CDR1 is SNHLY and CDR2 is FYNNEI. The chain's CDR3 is CAFKWGSSYNSPLHF. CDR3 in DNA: TGTGCCTTTAAGTGGGGGAGCTCCTATAATTCACCCCTCCACTTT.

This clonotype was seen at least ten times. The CDR3 loop is CASRRAGGPGNEQFF. CDR3 bases: TGTGCCAGCAGGCGAGCGGGGGGGCCTGGGAATGAGCAGTTCTTC. The V and J genes are TRBV12-3 or TRBV12-4 and TRBJ2-1, with 10 bases matching TRBD2. The CDR3 sequence is 15 residues long. Trimming at V came to 6 bases and at J to 7 bases, leaving 9 bases not matched to a gene.

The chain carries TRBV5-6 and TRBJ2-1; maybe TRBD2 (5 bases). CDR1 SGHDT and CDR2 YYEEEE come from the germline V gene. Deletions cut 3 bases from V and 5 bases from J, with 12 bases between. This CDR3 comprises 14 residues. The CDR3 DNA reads TGTGCCAGCAGCTGGCCTCGGGGAGACAATGAGCAGTTCTTC. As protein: CASSWPRGDNEQFF.

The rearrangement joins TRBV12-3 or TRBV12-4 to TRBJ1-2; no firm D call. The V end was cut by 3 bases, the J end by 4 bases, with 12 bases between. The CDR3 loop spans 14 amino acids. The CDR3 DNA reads TGTGCCAGCAGTTTTGGAGTAGAAGGCTATGGCTACACCTTC. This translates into CASSFGVEGYGYTF.

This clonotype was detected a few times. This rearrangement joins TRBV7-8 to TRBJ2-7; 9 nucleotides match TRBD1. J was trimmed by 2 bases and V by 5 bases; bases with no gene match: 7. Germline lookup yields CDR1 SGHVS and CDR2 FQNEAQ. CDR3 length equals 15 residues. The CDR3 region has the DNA TGTGCCAGCAGCCCGACCCGGACAGGGGCCTACGAGCAGTACTTC. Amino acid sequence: CASSPTRTGAYEQYF. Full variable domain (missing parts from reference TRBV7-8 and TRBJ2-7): GAGVSQSPRYKVAKRGQDVALRCDPISGHVSLFWYQQALGQGPEFLTYFQNEAQLDKSGLPSDRFFAERPEGSVSTLKIQRTQQEDSAVYLCASSPTRTGAYEQYFGPGTRLTVT.

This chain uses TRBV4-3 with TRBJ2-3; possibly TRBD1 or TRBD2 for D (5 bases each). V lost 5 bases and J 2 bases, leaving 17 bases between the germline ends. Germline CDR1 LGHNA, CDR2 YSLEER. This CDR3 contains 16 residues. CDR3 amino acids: CASSWGNSASTDTQYF. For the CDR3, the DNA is TGCGCCAGCAGCTGGGGGAATAGCGCCTCCACAGATACGCAGTATTTT.

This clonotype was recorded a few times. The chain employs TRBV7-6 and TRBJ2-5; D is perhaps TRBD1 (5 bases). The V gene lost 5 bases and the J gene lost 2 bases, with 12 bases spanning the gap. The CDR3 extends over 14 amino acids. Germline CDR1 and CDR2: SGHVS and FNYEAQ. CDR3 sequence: CASSPQTEQETQYF. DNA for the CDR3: TGTGCCAGCAGCCCCCAGACAGAACAAGAGACCCAGTACTTC.

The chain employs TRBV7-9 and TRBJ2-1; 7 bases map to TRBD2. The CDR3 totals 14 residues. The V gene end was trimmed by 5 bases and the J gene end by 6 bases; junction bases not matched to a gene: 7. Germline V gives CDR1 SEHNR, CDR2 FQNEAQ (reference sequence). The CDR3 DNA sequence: TGTGCCAGCAGCCCCACTAGCGCGACCAATGAGCAGTTCTTC. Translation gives CASSPTSATNEQFF.

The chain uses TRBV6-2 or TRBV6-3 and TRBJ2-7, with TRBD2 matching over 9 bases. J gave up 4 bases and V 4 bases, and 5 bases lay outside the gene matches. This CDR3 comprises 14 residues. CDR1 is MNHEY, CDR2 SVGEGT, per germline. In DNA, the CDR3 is TGTGCCAGCAGTTCCTTAGCGGGGGTATACGAGCAGTACTTC. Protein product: CASSSLAGVYEQYF.

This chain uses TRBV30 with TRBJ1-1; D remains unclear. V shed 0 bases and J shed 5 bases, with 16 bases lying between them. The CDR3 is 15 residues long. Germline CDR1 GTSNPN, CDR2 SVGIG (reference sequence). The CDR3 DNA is TGTGCCTGGAGTGTATTTGGCAGCCTTGGGACTGAAGCTTTCTTT. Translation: CAWSVFGSLGTEAFF.

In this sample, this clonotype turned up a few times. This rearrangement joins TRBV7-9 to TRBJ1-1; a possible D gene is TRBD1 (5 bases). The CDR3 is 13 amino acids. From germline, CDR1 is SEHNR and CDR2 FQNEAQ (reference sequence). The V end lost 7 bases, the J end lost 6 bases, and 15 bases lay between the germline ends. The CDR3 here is CASTDEGGAEAFF. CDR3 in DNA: TGTGCCAGCACCGATGAAGGAGGGGCTGAAGCTTTCTTT.

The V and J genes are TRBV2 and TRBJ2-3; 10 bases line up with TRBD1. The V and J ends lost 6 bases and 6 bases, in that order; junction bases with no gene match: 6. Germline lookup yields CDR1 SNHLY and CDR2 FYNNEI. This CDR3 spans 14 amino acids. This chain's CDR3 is CASSRQGASDTQYF. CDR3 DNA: TGTGCCAGCAGCCGACAGGGGGCGTCGGATACGCAGTATTTT.

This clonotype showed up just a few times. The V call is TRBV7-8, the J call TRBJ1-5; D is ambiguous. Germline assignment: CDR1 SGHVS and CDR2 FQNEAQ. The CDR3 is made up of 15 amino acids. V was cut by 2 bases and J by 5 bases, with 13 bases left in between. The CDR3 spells CASSLHLGRDQPQHF. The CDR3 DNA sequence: TGTGCCAGCAGCTTACATCTAGGTAGGGATCAGCCCCAGCATTTT. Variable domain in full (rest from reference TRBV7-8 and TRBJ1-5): GAGVSQSPRYKVAKRGQDVALRCDPISGHVSLFWYQQALGQGPEFLTYFQNEAQLDKSGLPSDRFFAERPEGSVSTLKIQRTQQEDSAVYLCASSLHLGRDQPQHFGDGTRLSIL.

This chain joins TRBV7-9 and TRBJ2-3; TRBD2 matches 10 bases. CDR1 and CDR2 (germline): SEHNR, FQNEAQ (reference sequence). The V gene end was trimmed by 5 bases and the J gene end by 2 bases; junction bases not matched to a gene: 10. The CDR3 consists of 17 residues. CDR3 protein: CASSDRTSGRYTDTQYF. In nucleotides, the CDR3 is TGTGCCAGCAGCGACAGGACTAGCGGACGATACACAGATACGCAGTATTTT.

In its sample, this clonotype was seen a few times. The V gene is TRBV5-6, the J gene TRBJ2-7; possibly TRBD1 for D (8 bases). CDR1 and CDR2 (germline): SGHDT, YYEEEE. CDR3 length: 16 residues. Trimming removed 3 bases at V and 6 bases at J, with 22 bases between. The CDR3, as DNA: TGTGCCAGCAGCTACCGCTGGACAGGGAGGGCCATCGAGCAGTACTTC. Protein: CASSYRWTGRAIEQYF.

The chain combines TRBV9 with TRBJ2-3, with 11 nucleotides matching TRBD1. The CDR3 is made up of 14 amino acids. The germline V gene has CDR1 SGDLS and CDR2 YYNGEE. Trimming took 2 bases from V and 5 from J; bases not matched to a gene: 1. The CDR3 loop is CASSVGQGVDTQYF. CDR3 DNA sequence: TGTGCCAGCAGCGTGGGACAGGGGGTAGATACGCAGTATTTT.

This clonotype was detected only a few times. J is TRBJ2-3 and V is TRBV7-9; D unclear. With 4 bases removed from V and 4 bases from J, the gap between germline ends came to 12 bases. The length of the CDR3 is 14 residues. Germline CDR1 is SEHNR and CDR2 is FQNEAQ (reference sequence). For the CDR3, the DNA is TGTGCCAGCAGCTCTCCGGGTCTACCAGATACGCAGTATTTT. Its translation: CASSSPGLPDTQYF. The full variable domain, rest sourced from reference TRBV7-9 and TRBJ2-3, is DTGVSQNPRHKITKRGQNVTFRCDPISEHNRLYWYRQTLGQGPEFLTYFQNEAQLEKSRLLSDRFSAERPKGSFSTLEIQRTEQGDSAMYLCASSSPGLPDTQYFGPGTRLTVL.

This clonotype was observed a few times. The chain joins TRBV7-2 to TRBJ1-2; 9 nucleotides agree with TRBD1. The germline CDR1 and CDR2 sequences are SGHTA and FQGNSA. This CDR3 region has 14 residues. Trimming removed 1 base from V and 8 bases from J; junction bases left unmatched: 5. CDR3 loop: CASSLEQGARGYTF. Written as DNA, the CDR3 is TGTGCCAGCAGCTTAGAACAGGGGGCAAGAGGCTACACCTTC.

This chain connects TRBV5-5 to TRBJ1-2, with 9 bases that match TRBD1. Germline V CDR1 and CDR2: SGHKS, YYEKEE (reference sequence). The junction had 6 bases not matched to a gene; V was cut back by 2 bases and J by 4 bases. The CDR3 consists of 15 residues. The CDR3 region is CASSFGTGYSYGYTF. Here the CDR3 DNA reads TGTGCCAGCAGCTTCGGGACAGGGTATAGCTATGGCTACACCTTC.

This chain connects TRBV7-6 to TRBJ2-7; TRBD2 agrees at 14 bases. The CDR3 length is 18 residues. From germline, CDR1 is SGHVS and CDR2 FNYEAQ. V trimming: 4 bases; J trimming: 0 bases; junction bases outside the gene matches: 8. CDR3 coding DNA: TGTGCCAGCAGCTCCGGGACTAGCGGGAGTCGGCCCTCCTACGAGCAGTACTTC. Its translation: CASSSGTSGSRPSYEQYF. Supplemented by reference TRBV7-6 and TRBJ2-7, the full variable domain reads GAGVSQSPRYKVTKRGQDVALRCDPISGHVSLYWYRQALGQGPEFLTYFNYEAQQDKSGLPNDRFSAERPEGSISTLTIQRTEQRDSAMYRCASSSGTSGSRPSYEQYFGPGTRLTVT.

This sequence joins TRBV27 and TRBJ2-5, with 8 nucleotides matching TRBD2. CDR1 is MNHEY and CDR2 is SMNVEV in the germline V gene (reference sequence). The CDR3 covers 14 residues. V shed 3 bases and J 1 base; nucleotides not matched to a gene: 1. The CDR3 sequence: CASSFLAGQETQYF. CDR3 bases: TGTGCCAGCAGTTTTCTAGCGGGCCAAGAGACCCAGTACTTC.

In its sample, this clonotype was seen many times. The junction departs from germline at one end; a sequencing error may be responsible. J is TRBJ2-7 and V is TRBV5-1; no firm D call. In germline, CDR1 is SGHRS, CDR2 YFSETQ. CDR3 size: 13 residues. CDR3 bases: TGTGCCAGCAGCTTAGGAGAATCCTACGAGCAGTACTTC. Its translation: CASSLGESYEQYF.

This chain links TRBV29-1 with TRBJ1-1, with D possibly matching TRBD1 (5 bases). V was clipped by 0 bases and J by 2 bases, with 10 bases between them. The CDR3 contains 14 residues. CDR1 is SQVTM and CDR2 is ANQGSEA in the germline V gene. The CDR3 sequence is CSVEEGLRNTEAFF. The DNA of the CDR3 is TGCAGCGTTGAAGAGGGACTGCGAAACACTGAAGCTTTCTTT.